One and the same sample provided the 2 T cell receptor beta chains below, sequenced in a study of technical replicates of blood from several donors. Only in-frame clones appear in the TCRdb table, and some are missing; sequencing was by immunoSEQ multiplex PCR. The sample has tens of thousands of clones; approximately 90% are singletons. Sequenced: T cells isolated from PBMCs. The receptors here all came from a human donor in good health.

The chain combines TRBV7-3 with TRBJ2-3; 12 bases map to TRBD1. Per the germline V gene, CDR1 is SGHTA and CDR2 is FQGTGA. The CDR3 sequence is 16 residues long. With V trimmed by 5 bases and J by 4 bases, 7 bases remained unmatched. For the CDR3, the DNA is TGTGCCAGCAGCCCTCAGGGACAGGGGGCGTCAGATACGCAGTATTTT. Translation: CASSPQGQGASDTQYF.

The rearrangement joins TRBV7-2 to TRBJ2-2; the match to TRBD2 covers 8 bases. CDR3 length equals 16 residues. The germline CDR1 and CDR2 sequences are SGHTA and FQGNSA. J gave up 1 base and V 2 bases, and 3 bases lay outside the gene matches. The CDR3 region has the DNA TGTGCCAGCAGCTTAATTACTAGCGGGAACACCGGGGAGCTGTTTTTT. Encoded protein: CASSLITSGNTGELFF.